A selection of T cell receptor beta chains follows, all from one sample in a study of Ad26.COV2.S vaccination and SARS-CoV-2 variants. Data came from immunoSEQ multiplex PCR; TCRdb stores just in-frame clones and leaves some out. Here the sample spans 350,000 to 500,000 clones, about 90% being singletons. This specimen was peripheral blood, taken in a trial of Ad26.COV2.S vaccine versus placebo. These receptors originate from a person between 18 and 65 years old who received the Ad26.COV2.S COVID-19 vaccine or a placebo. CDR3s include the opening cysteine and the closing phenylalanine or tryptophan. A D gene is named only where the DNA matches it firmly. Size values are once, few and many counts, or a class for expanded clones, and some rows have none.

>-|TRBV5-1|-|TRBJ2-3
TGCGCCAGCAGCTTGGGGAGCCCGTTGACGGATACGCAGTATTTT
CASSLGSPLTDTQYF
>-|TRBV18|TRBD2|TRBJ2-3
TGTGCCAGCTCGCTTACTAGCGGGAGAACAGATACGCAGTATTTT
CASSLTSGRTDTQYF
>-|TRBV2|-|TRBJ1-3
TGTGCCAGCAGCAGGGATTCGGCGGCTGGAAACACCATATATTTT
CASSRDSAAGNTIYF
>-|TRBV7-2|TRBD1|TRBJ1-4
TGTGCCAGCAGCCCTTGGACAGGGAATGAAAAACTGTTTTTT
CASSPWTGNEKLFF
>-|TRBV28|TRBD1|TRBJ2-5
TGTGCCAGCAGTCCAGGACAGGGGGGAGAGACCCAGTACTTC
CASSPGQGGETQYF
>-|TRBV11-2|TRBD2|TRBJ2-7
TGTGCCAGCAGCTTGACTAGCGGGAGGGGTGGGTCCTACGAGCAGTACTTC
CASSLTSGRGGSYEQYF
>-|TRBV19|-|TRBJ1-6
TGTGCCAGTAGTCCTCTCGGCAGTAGCGGGATCCACTTT
CASSPLGSSGIHF
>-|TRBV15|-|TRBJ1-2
TGTGCCACCAGCACCCCTAGAGGAGGGGTACTTGGTGGCTACACCTTC
CATSTPRGGVLGGYTF
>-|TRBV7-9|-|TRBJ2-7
TGTGCCAGCAGCTCAACGGGAGTCTACGAGCAGTACTTC
CASSSTGVYEQYF
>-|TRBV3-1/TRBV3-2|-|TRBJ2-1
TGTGCCAGCAGCCACCGAATAGCGATTAGCTCCTACAATGAGCAGTTCTTC
CASSHRIAISSYNEQFF
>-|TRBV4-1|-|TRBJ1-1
TGCGCCAGCAGCCTCCGGGCGACCGGGAACACTGAAGCTTTCTTT
CASSLRATGNTEAFF
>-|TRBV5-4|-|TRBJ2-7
TGTGCCAGCAGCTTGGGTGTAGGGGACTACGAGCAGTACTTC
CASSLGVGDYEQYF
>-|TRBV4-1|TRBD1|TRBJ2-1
TGCGCCAGCAGCCAAGCGGGACAGAACAATGAGCAGTTCTTC
CASSQAGQNNEQFF
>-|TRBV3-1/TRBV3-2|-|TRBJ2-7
TGTGCCAGCAGCCAATCCGGCGGTTCGAGCTCCTACGAGCAGTACTTC
CASSQSGGSSSYEQYF
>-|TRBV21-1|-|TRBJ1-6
TGTGCCGACCAGAGGGCGGCAGGGTCGAAATATAGGAATTCACCCCTCCACTTT
CADQRAAGSKYRNSPLHF
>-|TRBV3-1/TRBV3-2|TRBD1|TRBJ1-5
TGTGCCAGCAGCCAAGGAAGGGACAGGGATTATCAGCCCCAGCATTTT
CASSQGRDRDYQPQHF
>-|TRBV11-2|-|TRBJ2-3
TGTGCCAGCAGCTTCGTTGATACGCAGTATTTT
CASSFVDTQYF
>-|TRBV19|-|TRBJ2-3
TGTGCCAGTAGTACGGGAGGGGGCCCCAAAGACACAGATACGCAGTATTTT
CASSTGGGPKDTDTQYF
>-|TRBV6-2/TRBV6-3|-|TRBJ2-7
TGTGCCAGCAGTTACGGGGTCAGGGATCAGTCATACGAGCAGTACTTC
CASSYGVRDQSYEQYF
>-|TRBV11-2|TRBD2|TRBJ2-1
TGTGCCAGCAGCCGATCGGGGCTAGCGGGAGGTCGTTACAATGAGCAGTTCTTC
CASSRSGLAGGRYNEQFF
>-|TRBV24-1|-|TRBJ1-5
TGTGCCACCAGTGATCCGGGGATGCCGAATCAGCCCCAGCATTTT
CATSDPGMPNQPQHF
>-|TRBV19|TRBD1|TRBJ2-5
TGTGCCAGTAGTATTGGGGCCGGGACAGCCCAAGAGACCCAGTACTTC
CASSIGAGTAQETQYF
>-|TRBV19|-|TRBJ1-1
TGTGCCAGTAGTATCAGGGGTTGGGACACTGAAGCTTTCTTT
CASSIRGWDTEAFF
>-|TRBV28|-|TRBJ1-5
TGTGCCAGCAGACCCGTACAAATTCAGCCCCAGCATTTT
CASRPVQIQPQHF
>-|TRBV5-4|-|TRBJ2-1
TGTGCCAGCAGCTTGGAGTGGGGTCTAAAGGACAATGAGCAGTTCTTC
CASSLEWGLKDNEQFF
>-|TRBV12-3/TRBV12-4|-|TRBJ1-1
TGTGCCAGCAGCCTAATGGGCACTGAAGCTTTCTTT
CASSLMGTEAFF
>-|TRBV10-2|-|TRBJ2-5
TGCGCCAGCAGCGCGGGACGGGAGACCCAGTACTTC
CASSAGRETQYF
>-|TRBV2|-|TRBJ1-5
TGTGCCAGCAGTATAGGGAGCAATCAGCCCCAGCATTTT
CASSIGSNQPQHF
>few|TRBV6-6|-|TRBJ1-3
TGTGCCAGCATTGATCGGGAACTCTCTGGAAACACCATATATTTT
CASIDRELSGNTIYF
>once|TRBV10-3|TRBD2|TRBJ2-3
TGTGCCATCAGACTAGCGGGAGTAGGGACAGATACGCAGTATTTT
CAIRLAGVGTDTQYF
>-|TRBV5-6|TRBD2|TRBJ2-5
TGTGCCAGCAGCACGGGACTAGCGGGTGAAGAGACCCAGTACTTC
CASSTGLAGEETQYF
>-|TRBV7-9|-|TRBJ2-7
TGTGCCAGCAGCTTGGTAGGGTCCGGCGAGCAGTACTTC
CASSLVGSGEQYF
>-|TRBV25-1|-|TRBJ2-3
TGTGCCAGCAGCCCTGAGGGACCACACACAGATACGCAGTATTTT
CASSPEGPHTDTQYF